Listed here are 28 T cell receptor beta chains from one sample, sequenced in a study of shared clonotypes between healthy human individuals. Method: immunoSEQ multiplex PCR; TCRdb's copy keeps in-frame clones and lacks some. The sample lists around 2,000,000 clones; approximately 94% were seen once. Naive-designated CD8 cells lacked CD45RO, were positively enriched for CCR7, and omitted terminally differentiated effector memory CD45RA+ cells. Sequencing used naive CD8+ T cells sorted from blood. The receptors shown here come from a man between 18 and 35 years old in good health.

The CDR3 DNA reads TGCAGCGGCCTCTCCGACAGGGGGCCTGCGGATACGCAGTATTTT. Amino acid sequence: CSGLSDRGPADTQYF. The V call is TRBV29-1, the J call TRBJ2-3, with TRBD1 matching over 10 bases. Germline values: CDR1 SQVTM, CDR2 ANQGSEA. The junction had 13 bases not matched to a gene; V was cut back by 7 bases and J by 6 bases. The CDR3 sequence is 15 residues long.

The rearrangement joins TRBV19 to TRBJ1-4; no definite D call. Germline V gene data show CDR1 as LNHDA and CDR2 as SQIVND (reference sequence). CDR3 length: 14 amino acids. V shed 3 bases and J shed 8 bases, with 13 bases lying between them. The CDR3 DNA sequence: TGTGCCAGTAGTATTTGGACCGCGCACGAAAAACTGTTTTTT. Its protein is CASSIWTAHEKLFF.

The chain has TRBV5-5 and TRBJ2-1; no clear D. This CDR3 has 15 residues. V was shortened by 3 bases and J by 2 bases, with 12 bases between the two germline ends. Germline loops: CDR1 SGHKS, CDR2 YYEKEE (reference sequence). The CDR3: CASSSLSSTYNEQFF. In DNA, the CDR3 is TGTGCCAGCAGCTCCCTTTCCTCCACCTACAATGAGCAGTTCTTC.

This clone was found once. This chain joins TRBV2 and TRBJ2-4, with 11 positions matching TRBD2. This CDR3 spans 17 amino acids. Trimming cost V 6 bases and J 0 bases; bases outside gene matches: 7. Germline CDR1 SNHLY, CDR2 FYNNEI. In DNA, the CDR3 is TGTGCCAGCAGCGGACTAGCGGGTTATCTAGCCAAAAACATTCAGTACTTC. It yields the protein CASSGLAGYLAKNIQYF.

The DNA for the CDR3 is TGTGCCGGATCTCAGGATTCCCCCGAGCAGTACTTC. As protein: CAGSQDSPEQYF. This chain joins TRBV30 and TRBJ2-7; D uncertain. Germline V lookup: CDR1 GTSNPN, CDR2 SVGIG (reference sequence). The CDR3 totals 12 residues. V lost 8 bases and J lost 6, with 17 bases in between.

The genes are TRBV5-4 and TRBJ2-1; D remains ambiguous. Per germline, CDR1 SGHNT and CDR2 YYREEE (reference sequence). The CDR3 totals 14 residues. V lost 4 bases, J lost 5 bases, and 13 bases lay in between. The chain's CDR3 is CASSRRTGDNEQFF. The DNA for the CDR3 is TGTGCCAGCAGCCGGCGTACGGGTGACAATGAGCAGTTCTTC.

A note on this clone: Other nucleotide sequences in the sample specify the same CDR3. The rearrangement uses TRBV6-5 and TRBJ1-4, with TRBD1 identical over 7 bases. Trimming took 2 bases from V and 8 from J; bases not matched to a gene: 2. CDR1 is MNHEY, CDR2 SVGAGI, per germline. The CDR3 extends over 13 amino acids. The CDR3: CASSYDREEKLFF. For the CDR3, the DNA is TGTGCCAGCAGTTACGACAGGGAGGAAAAACTGTTTTTT.

This clone occurred once. The chain employs TRBV7-6 and TRBJ2-1; D perhaps matches TRBD2 (7 bases). V lost 8 bases and J lost 4, with 12 bases in between. Per the germline V gene, CDR1 is SGHVS and CDR2 is FNYEAQ. CDR3 length: 13 amino acids. The CDR3 nucleotides are TGTGCCAGCCTAGGGGGGGCTTACAATGAGCAGTTCTTC. Its protein is CASLGGAYNEQFF. Combining the CDR3 with reference TRBV7-6 and TRBJ2-1 gives the whole variable domain GAGVSQSPRYKVTKRGQDVALRCDPISGHVSLYWYRQALGQGPEFLTYFNYEAQQDKSGLPNDRFSAERPEGSISTLTIQRTEQRDSAMYRCASLGGAYNEQFFGPGTRLTVL.

The chain has TRBV9 and TRBJ2-5; the D is unclear. Germline CDR1 reads SGDLS; CDR2 reads YYNGEE. V was cut by 4 bases and J by 4 bases, with 8 bases left in between. The CDR3 totals 12 residues. The CDR3 nucleotides read TGTGCCAGCAGCCTCCCCAGAGAGACCCAGTACTTC. This codes for CASSLPRETQYF.

The V call is TRBV7-6, the J call TRBJ2-2; TRBD1 might be the D (5 bases). V gave up 1 base and J gave up 4 bases, with 19 bases separating them. Germline lookup yields CDR1 SGHVS and CDR2 FNYEAQ. The length of the CDR3 is 18 residues. This CDR3 is CASSLVGAGRLGTGELFF. The CDR3 DNA follows: TGTGCCAGCAGCTTAGTTGGGGCAGGGCGGTTAGGCACCGGGGAGCTGTTTTTT.

The chain employs TRBV6-5 and TRBJ1-3, with 7 bases fitting TRBD1. After removal of 4 bases from V and 4 bases from J, the junction contained 1 base not matched to a gene. The CDR3 sequence is 13 residues long. Germline assignment: CDR1 MNHEY and CDR2 SVGAGI. CDR3 residues: CASSLGQGNTIYF. The CDR3 nucleotides read TGTGCCAGCAGTTTGGGACAGGGAAACACCATATATTTT.

The chain employs TRBV29-1 and TRBJ2-7, with TRBD1 identical over 11 bases. This CDR3 is 15 amino acids long. Germline trimming cut 0 bases from V and 4 bases from J; bases unmatched to any gene: 5. Germline CDR1 is SQVTM and CDR2 is ANQGSEA. The DNA of the CDR3 is TGCAGCGTTGAAGAGCAGGGACAGGGGGGGTACGAGCAGTACTTC. Amino acids: CSVEEQGQGGYEQYF.

The chain uses TRBV7-6 and TRBJ2-7; D not resolved. Trimming removed 2 bases at V and 3 bases at J, with 11 bases between. There are 14 residues in the CDR3. Germline assignment: CDR1 SGHVS and CDR2 FNYEAQ. The CDR3 DNA reads as TGTGCCAGCAGCTTATCGGGCGAATACTACGAGCAGTACTTC. Translation: CASSLSGEYYEQYF.

The chain has TRBV23-1 and TRBJ2-7, with a tentative D call TRBD2 (5 bases). TRBV23-1 is designated an ORF whose function remains uncertain. CDR3 size: 10 residues. Trimming removed 10 bases from V and 12 bases from J, with 16 bases in between. The CDR3, as DNA: TGCGCCAATAGTCGACGGAGGCTGTACTTC. Translated, it gives CANSRRRLYF.

V gene TRBV9 combines with J gene TRBJ2-7; D is perhaps TRBD2 (6 bases). Germline lookup yields CDR1 SGDLS and CDR2 YYNGEE. V lost 4 bases and J lost 3, with 20 bases in between. The CDR3 is made up of 16 amino acids. The CDR3 nucleotides are TGTGCCAGCAGCCCGGCGGCGGGGTGGGGTTACTACGAGCAGTACTTC. Protein product: CASSPAAGWGYYEQYF. Based on the CDR3 plus reference TRBV9 and TRBJ2-7, the full variable domain is DSGVTQTPKHLITATGQRVTLRCSPRSGDLSVYWYQQSLDQGLQFLIQYYNGEERAKGNILERFSAQQFPDLHSELNLSSLELGDSALYFCASSPAAGWGYYEQYFGPGTRLTVT.

This chain uses TRBV4-3 with TRBJ2-5; D call uncertain. Trimming shortened V by 0 bases and J by 4 bases, and 9 bases separated the two germline ends. This CDR3 is built from 14 residues. CDR1 LGHNA and CDR2 YSLEER come from the germline V gene. CDR3 in amino acids: CASSQEISGETQYF. CDR3 nucleotides: TGCGCCAGCAGCCAAGAGATAAGTGGAGAGACCCAGTACTTC.

The rearrangement uses TRBV5-5 and TRBJ1-4; 7 positions match TRBD1. V lost 0 bases and J lost 8; bases outside the gene matches: 7. The germline V gene has CDR1 SGHKS and CDR2 YYEKEE (reference sequence). The CDR3 has 15 amino acids. CDR3 amino acids: CASSLEDRRDEKLFF. Written as DNA, the CDR3 is TGTGCCAGCAGCTTGGAGGACAGGAGGGACGAAAAACTGTTTTTT.

This clone turned up a few times. The chain couples TRBV2 to TRBJ1-2; a weak D match, TRBD1 (6 bases). CDR3 length equals 13 residues. In germline, CDR1 is SNHLY, CDR2 FYNNEI. Trimming left V 5 bases short and J 4 bases short, with 11 bases between. CDR3 loop: CASSYRAIYGYTF. The CDR3, as DNA: TGTGCCAGCAGTTACAGGGCCATCTATGGCTACACCTTC.

The chain carries TRBV9 and TRBJ1-1, with TRBD1 matching over 9 bases. Germline lookup yields CDR1 SGDLS and CDR2 YYNGEE. This CDR3 has 14 amino acids. V shed 0 bases, J shed 8 bases, and the junction held 5 bases outside the gene matches. CDR3 amino acids: CASSVGGQGWEAFF. DNA of the CDR3: TGTGCCAGCAGCGTAGGGGGACAGGGATGGGAAGCTTTCTTT.

V usage is TRBV5-4 and J usage is TRBJ1-1, with 9 bases fitting TRBD1. CDR3 size: 15 residues. With V trimmed by 2 bases and J by 4 bases, 6 bases remained unmatched. In germline, CDR1 is SGHNT, CDR2 YYREEE (reference sequence). CDR3 nucleotide sequence: TGTGCCAGCAGCTTAGACCCGGGACAGGGCACTGAAGCTTTCTTT. Encoded protein: CASSLDPGQGTEAFF.

V gene TRBV5-1 combines with J gene TRBJ1-2; D remains unclear. Trimming removed 0 bases at V and 8 bases at J, with 11 bases between. The CDR3 length is 13 residues. CDR1 and CDR2 from the germline V gene are SGHRS and YFSETQ. CDR3 bases: TGCGCCAGCAGCTTGGAAGTCCAATACGGCTACACCTTC. Amino acid sequence: CASSLEVQYGYTF.

V and J are TRBV4-1 and TRBJ2-1, with D tentatively TRBD2 (6 bases). The CDR3 totals 14 residues. Germline assignment: CDR1 MGHRA and CDR2 YSYEKL. Trimming took off 2 bases at V and 3 bases at J, with 8 bases between the two ends. CDR3 region: CASSQSDYYNEQFF. The CDR3 DNA follows: TGCGCCAGCAGCCAATCGGACTACTACAATGAGCAGTTCTTC.

This chain links TRBV27 with TRBJ2-1, with D uncertain. Germline-derived CDR1 and CDR2 are MNHEY and SMNVEV (reference sequence). Trimming cost V 3 bases and J 0 bases, with 6 bases left between them. This CDR3 contains 14 residues. For the CDR3, the DNA is TGTGCCAGCAGTTTTAGTAGCTCCTACAATGAGCAGTTCTTC. It yields the protein CASSFSSSYNEQFF.

The chain employs TRBV30 and TRBJ1-1; TRBD1 might be the D (5 bases). There are 15 residues in the CDR3. Deletions cut 0 bases from V and 0 bases from J, with 11 bases between. Looked up from germline, CDR1 is GTSNPN and CDR2 is SVGIG (reference sequence). The CDR3 bases are TGTGCCTGGAGTGTACGGGGGAAAATGAACACTGAAGCTTTCTTT. It yields the protein CAWSVRGKMNTEAFF.

The chain links TRBV28 to TRBJ2-1; 7 positions match TRBD1. From germline, CDR1 is MDHEN and CDR2 SYDVKM. This CDR3 comprises 14 residues. Germline trimming cut 6 bases from V and 2 bases from J; bases unmatched to any gene: 4. CDR3 bases: TGTGCCAGCAGAGGGGGCCCCCCCTACAATGAGCAGTTCTTC. Its protein product is CASRGGPPYNEQFF.

The rearrangement links TRBV19 to TRBJ1-1; the match to TRBD1 covers 8 bases. V was pared by 3 bases and J by 7 bases, with 10 bases of the junction left unmatched. The CDR3 contains 15 residues. CDR1 and CDR2 (germline): LNHDA, SQIVND (reference sequence). CDR3 loop: CASSIPGQGGNEAFF. As DNA, the CDR3 is TGTGCCAGTAGTATCCCCGGACAGGGTGGGAATGAAGCTTTCTTT.

Remarks on this clone: The sample contains more than one DNA sequence encoding this CDR3. The genes are TRBV27 and TRBJ2-7; unclear D gene. This CDR3 region has 13 residues. The germline V gene encodes CDR1 MNHEY and CDR2 SMNVEV (reference sequence). The ends were cut back, 0 bases at V and 5 bases at J, with 8 bases in the middle. CDR3 in DNA: TGTGCCAGCAGTTTATCGCGCTCGCACGAGCAGTACTTC. Amino acid sequence: CASSLSRSHEQYF.

The chain carries TRBV2 and TRBJ2-7; D not certain. Germline-derived CDR1 and CDR2 are SNHLY and FYNNEI. Trimming removed 8 bases at V and 1 base at J, with 12 bases between. The CDR3 consists of 13 residues. The CDR3 is CASLSTESYEQYF. The DNA for the CDR3 is TGTGCCAGCCTATCAACTGAGTCCTACGAGCAGTACTTC.